The rows below give T cell receptor beta chains drawn from one sample of a study of CD8 T cells in ankylosing spondylitis. Each CDR3 protein gets one entry after TCRdb re-called the 5' RACE reads with MiXCR. The table has approximately 350,000 distinct CDR3 sequences, 20% to 25% seen once. Specimen: blood, either unsorted or a sorted T cell fraction (not recorded which). The origin of the receptors is a male donor with ankylosing spondylitis or in good health (not recorded which). Both conserved end residues are part of each CDR3. Fields, in order: J gene, clone size, D gene, V gene, CDR3 protein, CDR3 DNA. The D gene is left open where the match is weak. Rows give clone size only sometimes, using once, few, many, or a class for an expanded clone.

j_gene: TRBJ2-1; abundance: few; d_gene: TRBD2; v_gene: TRBV12-3/TRBV12-4; CDR3aa: CASSLRLAGVNEQFF; CDR3nt: TGTGCCAGCAGTTTACGTCTAGCGGGGGTTAATGAGCAGTTCTTC
j_gene: TRBJ2-2; abundance: few; d_gene: .; v_gene: TRBV20-1; CDR3aa: CSARFHRDTGELFF; CDR3nt: TGCAGTGCTAGATTCCACCGGGACACCGGGGAGCTGTTTTTT
j_gene: TRBJ2-7; abundance: many; d_gene: TRBD2; v_gene: TRBV7-9; CDR3aa: CASSPPGGAYEQYF; CDR3nt: TGTGCCAGCAGCCCCCCGGGGGGGGCCTACGAGCAGTACTTC
j_gene: TRBJ2-1; abundance: .; d_gene: TRBD2; v_gene: TRBV7-9; CDR3aa: CASSLLAGVHNEQFF; CDR3nt: TGTGCCAGCAGCTTACTAGCGGGGGTCCACAATGAGCAGTTCTTC
j_gene: TRBJ1-5; abundance: few; d_gene: .; v_gene: TRBV20-1; CDR3aa: CSARTGSNQPQHF; CDR3nt: TGCAGTGCAAGGACGGGTAGCAATCAGCCCCAGCATTTT
j_gene: TRBJ1-2; abundance: .; d_gene: .; v_gene: TRBV12-3/TRBV12-4; CDR3aa: CASSWGNYGYTF; CDR3nt: TGTGCCAGCAGTTGGGGTAACTATGGCTACACCTTC
j_gene: TRBJ2-2; abundance: few; d_gene: .; v_gene: TRBV5-1; CDR3aa: CASSFSVNTGELFF; CDR3nt: TGCGCCAGCAGCTTTTCGGTGAACACCGGGGAGCTGTTTTTT
j_gene: TRBJ1-5; abundance: many; d_gene: .; v_gene: TRBV12-3/TRBV12-4; CDR3aa: CASSPLGGSNQPQHF; CDR3nt: TGTGCCAGCAGTCCCCTCGGGGGAAGCAATCAGCCCCAGCATTTT
j_gene: TRBJ2-7; abundance: .; d_gene: .; v_gene: TRBV5-5; CDR3aa: CASSFSGGGGPYEQYF; CDR3nt: TGTGCCAGCAGCTTCTCCGGAGGGGGGGGGCCCTACGAGCAGTACTTC
j_gene: TRBJ2-7; abundance: few; d_gene: .; v_gene: TRBV24-1; CDR3aa: CATSDSLSYEQYF; CDR3nt: TGTGCCACCAGTGATTCCCTGTCCTACGAGCAGTACTTC
j_gene: TRBJ2-7; abundance: few; d_gene: .; v_gene: TRBV12-3/TRBV12-4; CDR3aa: CASSYLNTDEQYF; CDR3nt: TGTGCCAGCAGCTACCTAAATACCGACGAGCAGTACTTC
j_gene: TRBJ2-7; abundance: few; d_gene: TRBD1; v_gene: TRBV27; CDR3aa: CASSDRDSRYEQYF; CDR3nt: TGTGCCAGCAGTGACCGGGACAGCCGCTACGAGCAGTACTTC
j_gene: TRBJ2-5; abundance: few; d_gene: TRBD1; v_gene: TRBV12-3/TRBV12-4; CDR3aa: CASSYPGTGKETQYF; CDR3nt: TGTGCCAGCAGCTATCCTGGGACAGGGAAAGAGACCCAGTACTTC
j_gene: TRBJ1-6; abundance: .; d_gene: .; v_gene: TRBV28; CDR3aa: CASINVVNSPLHF; CDR3nt: TGTGCCAGCATTAACGTCGTCAATTCACCCCTCCACTTT
j_gene: TRBJ2-2; abundance: .; d_gene: .; v_gene: TRBV2; CDR3aa: CASSEAGRGLNTGELFF; CDR3nt: TGTGCCAGCAGTGAAGCGGGCAGGGGATTGAACACCGGGGAGCTGTTTTTT
j_gene: TRBJ2-1; abundance: many; d_gene: .; v_gene: TRBV7-9; CDR3aa: CASSLAGAEQFF; CDR3nt: TGTGCCAGCAGCCTGGCGGGGGCCGAGCAGTTCTTC
j_gene: TRBJ2-3; abundance: .; d_gene: TRBD2; v_gene: TRBV28; CDR3aa: CASSRPTSGGADTQYF; CDR3nt: TGTGCCAGCAGTCGACCGACTAGCGGGGGGGCAGATACGCAGTATTTT
j_gene: TRBJ1-1; abundance: few; d_gene: .; v_gene: TRBV11-2; CDR3aa: CASSLVGFGQGTNTEAFF; CDR3nt: TGTGCCAGCAGCTTAGTAGGTTTCGGGCAGGGGACGAACACTGAAGCTTTCTTT
j_gene: TRBJ2-1; abundance: .; d_gene: TRBD1; v_gene: TRBV4-1; CDR3aa: CASSHGTGGLNEQFF; CDR3nt: TGCGCCAGCAGCCACGGGACAGGGGGCTTGAATGAGCAGTTCTTC
j_gene: TRBJ2-5; abundance: .; d_gene: .; v_gene: TRBV2; CDR3aa: CASSGIGGYLSETQYF; CDR3nt: TGTGCCAGCAGCGGGATTGGCGGGTATCTATCAGAGACCCAGTACTTC
j_gene: TRBJ2-1; abundance: .; d_gene: TRBD2; v_gene: TRBV20-1; CDR3aa: CSARDLTGLAGFYNEQFF; CDR3nt: TGCAGTGCTAGAGACCTAACGGGACTAGCGGGGTTCTACAATGAGCAGTTCTTC
j_gene: TRBJ2-3; abundance: .; d_gene: TRBD2; v_gene: TRBV7-9; CDR3aa: CASSNIAGDTQYF; CDR3nt: TGTGCCAGCAGCAACATAGCGGGGGATACGCAGTATTTT
j_gene: TRBJ2-7; abundance: few; d_gene: TRBD1; v_gene: TRBV7-8; CDR3aa: CASSLVGQVEEQYF; CDR3nt: TGTGCCAGCAGCTTAGTGGGACAGGTGGAAGAGCAGTACTTC
j_gene: TRBJ2-3; abundance: .; d_gene: TRBD2; v_gene: TRBV20-1; CDR3aa: CSANPTSGYTDTQYF; CDR3nt: TGCAGTGCTAACCCAACTAGCGGATACACAGATACGCAGTATTTT
j_gene: TRBJ2-7; abundance: .; d_gene: TRBD2; v_gene: TRBV12-3/TRBV12-4; CDR3aa: CASSFRRGGFYEQYF; CDR3nt: TGTGCCAGCAGTTTTAGGCGGGGGGGGTTCTACGAGCAGTACTTC
j_gene: TRBJ2-7; abundance: .; d_gene: .; v_gene: TRBV7-9; CDR3aa: CASSLDGLGAVEQYF; CDR3nt: TGTGCCAGCAGCTTAGATGGGTTGGGGGCGGTCGAGCAGTACTTC
j_gene: TRBJ2-3; abundance: .; d_gene: .; v_gene: TRBV11-2; CDR3aa: CASSLDLGTDTQYF; CDR3nt: TGTGCCAGCAGCTTAGATCTGGGGACCGATACGCAGTATTTT
j_gene: TRBJ2-5; abundance: .; d_gene: TRBD2; v_gene: TRBV6-1; CDR3aa: CATYMPGLNQETQYF; CDR3nt: TGTGCCACCTACATGCCGGGACTAAATCAAGAGACCCAGTACTTC
j_gene: TRBJ2-1; abundance: many; d_gene: .; v_gene: TRBV7-9; CDR3aa: CASSWLRRDEQFF; CDR3nt: TGTGCCAGCAGCTGGCTCCGGAGGGATGAGCAGTTCTTC
j_gene: TRBJ2-2; abundance: many; d_gene: TRBD2; v_gene: TRBV29-1; CDR3aa: CSVHLTSGGNTGELFF; CDR3nt: TGCAGCGTCCACCTCACTAGCGGGGGGAACACCGGGGAGCTGTTTTTT
j_gene: TRBJ2-5; abundance: .; d_gene: .; v_gene: TRBV27; CDR3aa: CASSPYPSRETQYF; CDR3nt: TGTGCCAGCAGTCCCTACCCTAGTCGGGAGACCCAGTACTTC